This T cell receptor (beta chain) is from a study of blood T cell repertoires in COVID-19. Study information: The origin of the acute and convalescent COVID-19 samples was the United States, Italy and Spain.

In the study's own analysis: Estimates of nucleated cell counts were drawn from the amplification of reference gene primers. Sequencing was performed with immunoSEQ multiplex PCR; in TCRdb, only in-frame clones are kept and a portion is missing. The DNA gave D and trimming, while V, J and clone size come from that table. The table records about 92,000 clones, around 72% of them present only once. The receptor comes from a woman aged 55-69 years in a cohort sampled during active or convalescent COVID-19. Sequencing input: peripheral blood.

CDR3 sequence: CASSLDARGYTNTGELFF. CDR3 sequence (DNA): TGTGCCAGCAGCTTAGATGCACGAGGGTATACGAACACCGGGGAGCTGTTTTTT. The chain has TRBV11-2 and TRBJ2-2; D may be TRBD2 (5 bases). In germline, CDR1 is SGHAT, CDR2 FQNNGV. This CDR3 region has 18 residues. V dropped 0 bases and J dropped 0 bases, with 14 bases sitting between them.